Each of the 17 T cell receptor beta chains below was sequenced from the same sample in a study of post-analysis software for immune sequencing data. Study-level findings and limits: Five or six TRBV segments were more frequent in patients than controls; TRBV5-6, TRBV5-1 and TRBV20-1 belonged to this group.

Their antigens remain unidentified. cDNA libraries for TCR beta contained unique molecular identifiers. TCRdb re-called the PCR reads through MiXCR, storing one row per CDR3 protein. This sample carries about 460,000 distinct CDR3 sequences, under 55% of them seen once, and the ten largest clones take over 10%. Sequenced material: blood. The source of these receptors is a girl aged 5-17 years with multiple sclerosis.

CDR3 sequence: CASGRPNEKLFF. CDR3 bases: TGTGCCAGCGGACGCCCCAATGAAAAACTGTTTTTT. The chain combines TRBV6-6 with TRBJ1-4, with D unclear. The CDR3 has 12 residues. Trimming cost V 8 bases and J 5 bases, with 9 bases left between them. CDR1 is MNHNY, CDR2 SVGAGI, per germline (reference sequence).

This clonotype appeared a single time. The rearrangement joins TRBV6-6 to TRBJ2-7; D perhaps matches TRBD2 (8 bases). CDR1 and CDR2 from the germline V gene are MNHNY and SVGAGI (reference sequence). This CDR3 has 17 residues. V lost 4 bases, J lost 2 bases, and 21 bases lay in between. Here the CDR3 reads CASSFDRESSGTYEQYF. The CDR3 DNA is TGTGCCAGCAGTTTCGACAGGGAGAGTAGCGGGACCTACGAGCAGTACTTC.

This clonotype was seen only a few times. This chain uses TRBV5-5 with TRBJ1-4, with TRBD1 matching 8 bases. The trim removed 4 bases at V and 8 bases at J, leaving 10 bases unmatched. The CDR3 spans 15 residues. Germline values: CDR1 SGHKS, CDR2 YYEKEE (reference sequence). This chain's CDR3 is CASSLPQGAREKLFF. CDR3 nucleotide sequence: TGTGCCAGCAGCCTCCCCCAGGGGGCGCGGGAAAAACTGTTTTTT.

The chain is built from TRBV4-1 and TRBJ2-2; 12 nucleotides align to TRBD2. Germline V gives CDR1 MGHRA, CDR2 YSYEKL. V trimming: 4 bases; J trimming: 7 bases; junction bases outside the gene matches: 10. This CDR3 region has 17 residues. CDR3 amino acids: CASSRSLAGGPSGELFF. DNA of the CDR3: TGCGCCAGCAGCCGGTCTCTAGCGGGAGGGCCGAGCGGGGAGCTGTTTTTT.

Here the CDR3 DNA reads TGCAGCGTTGCCCCACAGGGTATGAATGAGCAGTTCTTC. It yields the protein CSVAPQGMNEQFF. V is TRBV29-1 and J is TRBJ2-1; the D gene is possibly TRBD1 (6 bases). Germline loops: CDR1 SQVTM, CDR2 ANQGSEA. The V and J ends lost 4 bases and 7 bases respectively, with 14 bases between them. The CDR3 totals 13 residues.

This clonotype was recorded at least ten times. The DNA for the CDR3 is TGTGCCAGCAGCTCCCAGACAGGGGGCTTCACAGATACGCAGTATTTT. Protein: CASSSQTGGFTDTQYF. This chain joins TRBV7-8 and TRBJ2-3; 10 bases are a match to TRBD1. V trimming: 4 bases; J trimming: 2 bases; junction bases outside the gene matches: 6. Germline values: CDR1 SGHVS, CDR2 FQNEAQ. This CDR3 spans 16 amino acids.

V gene TRBV6-6 combines with J gene TRBJ1-5, with D perhaps matching TRBD1 (5 bases). Germline CDR1 MNHNY, CDR2 SVGAGI (reference sequence). The CDR3 extends over 14 amino acids. V was shortened by 6 bases and J by 5 bases, with 14 bases between the two germline ends. This chain's CDR3 is CASRTGGGDQPQHF. CDR3 in DNA: TGTGCCAGCAGAACGGGGGGTGGTGATCAGCCCCAGCATTTT.

The genes are TRBV20-1 and TRBJ2-1; 8 bases agree with TRBD2. V gave up 6 bases and J gave up 6 bases; unmatched junction bases: 16. The germline CDR1 and CDR2 sequences are DFQATT and SNEGSKA (reference sequence). The CDR3 extends over 16 amino acids. CDR3: CSATLAGRALSNEQFF. The DNA for the CDR3 is TGCAGTGCAACGCTAGCGGGTAGAGCGCTAAGCAATGAGCAGTTCTTC.

This clonotype occurred a few times. The chain links TRBV20-1 to TRBJ2-7; D is unclear. The V end was cut by 2 bases, the J end by 6 bases, with 11 bases between. The CDR3 is 12 residues long. The germline CDR1 and CDR2 sequences are DFQATT and SNEGSKA (reference sequence). The CDR3 spells CSARPGLIEQYF. CDR3 coding DNA: TGCAGTGCTAGACCGGGTCTAATCGAGCAGTACTTC.

Comment on this clonotype: At one end the junction does not follow the germline gene, possibly because of a read error. V and J are TRBV20-1 and TRBJ2-1; 10 nucleotides line up with TRBD2. Germline V gives CDR1 DFQATT, CDR2 SNEGSKA (reference sequence). The CDR3 spans 15 residues. The CDR3 bases are TGCAGTGCTAGAGCAAGCCTAGCGGGAGTCAATGAGCAATTCTTC. Protein product: CSARASLAGVNEQFF.

The CDR3 is CASSPPDRGETQYF. Written as DNA, the CDR3 is TGTGCCAGCAGTCCACCGGACAGGGGTGAGACCCAGTACTTC. The chain links TRBV12-3 or TRBV12-4 to TRBJ2-5; 9 nucleotides line up with TRBD1. The CDR3 covers 14 residues. Losses at the gene ends were 5 bases for V and 5 bases for J; bases not matched to a gene: 6.

The genes are TRBV15 and TRBJ1-6; 8 bases align to TRBD1. Germline values: CDR1 LNHNV, CDR2 YYDKDF (reference sequence). CDR3 size: 16 residues. J lost 9 bases, V lost 5 bases, and 12 bases had no gene match. This chain's CDR3 is CATSGNFNDRGSPLHF. CDR3 bases: TGTGCCACCAGCGGCAACTTTAACGACAGGGGTTCACCCCTCCACTTT. Full variable domain (remainder filled in from reference TRBV15 and TRBJ1-6): DAMVIQNPRYQVTQFGKPVTLSCSQTLNHNVMYWYQQKSSQAPKLLFHYYDKDFNNEADTPDNFQSRRPNTSFCFLDIRSPGLGDTAMYLCATSGNFNDRGSPLHFGNGTRLTVT.

In this sample, this clonotype turned up a few times. The rearrangement uses TRBV28 and TRBJ2-4; possible D gene TRBD1, 5 bases. Per the germline V gene, CDR1 is MDHEN and CDR2 is SYDVKM. The length of the CDR3 is 13 residues. V lost 7 bases and J lost 2, with 9 bases in between. The chain's CDR3 is CASNWGTKNIQYF. The CDR3 coding sequence is TGTGCCAGCAACTGGGGCACCAAAAACATTCAGTACTTC. Filled out from reference TRBV28 and TRBJ2-4, the complete variable domain reads DVKVTQSSRYLVKRTGEKVFLECVQDMDHENMFWYRQDPGLGLRLIYFSYDVKMKEKGDIPEGYSVSREKKERFSLILESASTNQTSMYLCASNWGTKNIQYFGAGTRLSVL.

The chain links TRBV11-2 to TRBJ1-2; the match to TRBD1 covers 8 bases. J gave up 6 bases and V 5 bases, and 11 bases lay outside the gene matches. The length of the CDR3 is 15 residues. Germline V gene sequence: CDR1 SGHAT, CDR2 FQNNGV. CDR3 bases: TGTGCCAGCAGCCCTGGACAGGGAGCGGGCCATGGCTACACCTTC. Translating gives CASSPGQGAGHGYTF.

This clonotype was seen only a few times. The rearrangement joins TRBV29-1 to TRBJ2-3; possible D gene TRBD2, 5 bases. This CDR3 has 14 residues. Germline V CDR1 and CDR2: SQVTM, ANQGSEA. V was clipped by 4 bases and J by 3 bases, with 14 bases between them. This CDR3 reads CSVVRGELTDTQYF. The DNA for the CDR3 is TGCAGCGTTGTCCGGGGAGAGTTAACAGATACGCAGTATTTT.

The V gene is TRBV7-2, the J gene TRBJ2-3, with 10 positions matching TRBD2. The CDR3 contains 17 residues. The trim removed 0 bases at V and 4 bases at J, leaving 7 bases unmatched. CDR1 SGHTA and CDR2 FQGNSA come from the germline V gene. The CDR3 bases are TGTGCCAGCAGCTTAGCGGGGCCAGCGGGAGGGGCAGATACGCAGTATTTT. It encodes CASSLAGPAGGADTQYF.

V and J are TRBV27 and TRBJ2-7, with TRBD1 matching over 9 bases. Unmatched junction bases numbered 13, after V lost 5 bases and J lost 5 bases. Germline V gene lookup returns CDR1 MNHEY and CDR2 SMNVEV (reference sequence). The CDR3 totals 16 residues. The chain's CDR3 is CASSPSGTGKFHEQYF. DNA for the CDR3: TGTGCCAGCAGTCCGTCCGGGACAGGGAAATTCCACGAGCAGTACTTC.